The next 8 T cell receptor beta chains were all read from a single sample in a study of technical replicates of blood from a handful of donors. Data came from immunoSEQ multiplex PCR; TCRdb stores just in-frame clones and leaves some out. The repertoire includes 45,000 to 60,000 clones, roughly 95% of them detected once, and about 0.39% sits in the top ten. The material sequenced was T cells isolated from PBMCs. These TCRs come from a human donor in good health.

The chain couples TRBV10-3 to TRBJ1-5; D remains ambiguous. Germline-derived CDR1 and CDR2 are ENHRY and SYGVKD. V was pared by 5 bases and J by 0 bases, with 11 bases between. CDR3 size: 15 residues. The CDR3 loop reads CAISPTRNSNQPQHF. The CDR3 nucleotides read TGTGCCATCAGTCCAACACGTAATAGCAATCAGCCCCAGCATTTT.

The gene calls are TRBV18 and TRBJ2-5; TRBD1 matches at 9 bases. V shed 4 bases, J shed 5 bases, and the junction held 8 bases outside the gene matches. CDR1 is KGHSH and CDR2 is LQKENI in the germline V gene. The CDR3 spans 15 residues. Here the CDR3 reads CASSQTTGGRETQYF. DNA for the CDR3: TGTGCCAGCTCACAAACCACAGGGGGCCGCGAGACCCAGTACTTC. Full variable domain (remainder filled in from reference TRBV18 and TRBJ2-5): NAGVMQNPRHLVRRRGQEARLRCSPMKGHSHVYWYRQLPEEGLKFMVYLQKENIIDESGMPKERFSAEFPKEGPSILRIQQVVRGDSAAYFCASSQTTGGRETQYFGPGTRLLVL.

The V gene is TRBV7-2, the J gene TRBJ1-1, with no clear D. This CDR3 is built from 14 residues. Per germline, CDR1 SGHTA and CDR2 FQGNSA. Trimming took 1 base from V and 5 from J, leaving 11 bases between them. CDR3 residues: CASSLVTLGTEAFF. DNA of the CDR3: TGTGCCAGCAGCTTAGTGACCCTCGGGACTGAAGCTTTCTTT.

V and J are TRBV19 and TRBJ2-1; D is unresolved. This CDR3 has 15 amino acids. Germline CDR1 and CDR2: LNHDA and SQIVND (reference sequence). The V end lost 3 bases, the J end lost 4 bases, and 13 bases lay between the germline ends. The CDR3 DNA reads as TGTGCCAGTAGTATGAGCCCGGGTGCGTACAATGAGCAGTTCTTC. This encodes CASSMSPGAYNEQFF.

The genes are TRBV10-3 and TRBJ2-7; 9 positions agree with TRBD2. Germline V lookup: CDR1 ENHRY, CDR2 SYGVKD. The CDR3 is 15 residues long. The trim removed 5 bases at V and 5 bases at J, leaving 10 bases unmatched. The chain's CDR3 is CAISRAGGLKDEQYF. The CDR3 nucleotides read TGTGCCATCAGTCGTGCGGGAGGGCTTAAGGACGAGCAGTACTTC.

This chain uses TRBV19 with TRBJ2-5; possibly TRBD2 for D (6 bases). Germline CDR1 LNHDA, CDR2 SQIVND (reference sequence). Trimming took 0 bases from V and 5 from J, leaving 13 bases between them. The CDR3 covers 15 residues. The CDR3 is CASSIETSPLETQYF. The CDR3 DNA follows: TGTGCCAGTAGTATAGAGACTAGTCCTCTGGAGACCCAGTACTTC. Complete variable domain (other parts from reference TRBV19 and TRBJ2-5): DGGITQSPKYLFRKEGQNVTLSCEQNLNHDAMYWYRQDPGQGLRLIYYSQIVNDFQKGDIAEGYSVSREKKESFPLTVTSAQKNPTAFYLCASSIETSPLETQYFGPGTRLLVL.

This clone was seen a single time. V and J are TRBV29-1 and TRBJ2-3; a possible D gene is TRBD1 (6 bases). The CDR3 sequence is 15 residues long. Looked up from germline, CDR1 is SQVTM and CDR2 is ANQGSEA. V gave up 4 bases and J gave up 1 base, with 15 bases separating them. The CDR3 loop is CSVAHTGFGTDTQYF. In DNA form, the CDR3 reads TGCAGCGTTGCCCACACAGGGTTCGGCACAGATACGCAGTATTTT.

The chain carries TRBV6-5 and TRBJ2-2; 10 nucleotides match TRBD2. CDR1 is MNHEY and CDR2 is SVGAGI in the germline V gene. This CDR3 region has 15 residues. With V trimmed by 8 bases and J by 5 bases, 8 bases remained unmatched. The CDR3 bases are TGTGCCAGCTGCGTTGCTAGCGGGAGTACCGGGGAGCTGTTTTTT. It encodes CASCVASGSTGELFF.